The 4 T cell receptor beta chains below were found in one sample sequenced in a study of preoperative IRX-2 immunotherapy in early breast cancer. The sample's treatment: preoperative locoregional IRX-2 cytokine immunotherapy. Data came from immunoSEQ multiplex PCR; TCRdb stores just in-frame clones and leaves some out. The sample yields about 67,000 clones, approximately 94% seen once. Sample collection occurred from a patient treated with IRX-2 immunotherapy. These receptors originate from a human donor with breast cancer.

This chain uses TRBV30 with TRBJ2-7; D ambiguous. V lost 5 bases and J 3 bases, leaving 11 bases between the germline ends. The germline CDR1 and CDR2 sequences are GTSNPN and SVGIG (reference sequence). The CDR3 has 12 residues. CDR3 residues: CAWGPTGYEQYF. In DNA, the CDR3 is TGTGCCTGGGGGCCAACGGGCTACGAGCAGTACTTC.

The chain carries TRBV18 and TRBJ1-2; 7 positions agree with TRBD1. This CDR3 comprises 13 residues. Germline CDR1 is KGHSH and CDR2 is LQKENI. J was trimmed by 7 bases and V by 6 bases; bases with no gene match: 8. This CDR3 is CASSQGEVGGYTF. The DNA of the CDR3 is TGTGCCAGCTCTCAGGGGGAAGTTGGTGGCTACACCTTC. Based on the CDR3 plus reference TRBV18 and TRBJ1-2, the full variable domain is NAGVMQNPRHLVRRRGQEARLRCSPMKGHSHVYWYRQLPEEGLKFMVYLQKENIIDESGMPKERFSAEFPKEGPSILRIQQVVRGDSAAYFCASSQGEVGGYTFGSGTRLTVV.

J is TRBJ1-2 and V is TRBV18, with D perhaps matching TRBD1 (6 bases). Germline loops: CDR1 KGHSH, CDR2 LQKENI. CDR3 length: 12 amino acids. The ends were cut back, 5 bases at V and 6 bases at J, with 10 bases in the middle. CDR3 coding DNA: TGTGCCAGCTCAACAGGGATTAATGGCTACACCTTC. Translating it yields CASSTGINGYTF. Filled out from reference TRBV18 and TRBJ1-2, the complete variable domain reads NAGVMQNPRHLVRRRGQEARLRCSPMKGHSHVYWYRQLPEEGLKFMVYLQKENIIDESGMPKERFSAEFPKEGPSILRIQQVVRGDSAAYFCASSTGINGYTFGSGTRLTVV.

The chain recombines TRBV5-6 with TRBJ2-3; D remains unclear. Trimming shortened V by 4 bases and J by 0 bases, and 12 bases separated the two germline ends. The CDR3 consists of 15 residues. CDR1 is SGHDT and CDR2 is YYEEEE in the germline V gene. In DNA, the CDR3 is TGTGCCAGCAGCCCCCCCCCGACTAGCACAGATACGCAGTATTTT. This sequence encodes CASSPPPTSTDTQYF.